This T cell receptor (beta chain) was recorded in a study of cytomegalovirus exposure and HLA in healthy donors. Notes on the study in general: The study recorded 150 to 200 TCR beta chains that were cytomegalovirus-associated.

The CDR3 contains 14 residues. Trimming removed 5 bases at V and 5 bases at J, with 16 bases between. The germline gives CDR1 MDHEN, CDR2 SYDVKM. Points on this clone: As yet, its antigen is unknown.

The PCR made use of 60 Vbeta and 13 Jbeta primers. Sequenced by immunoSEQ multiplex PCR; TCRdb stores in-frame clones only, minus some. The table shows 150,000 to 200,000 clones, with more than 75% occurring only once. Input material: PBMCs. V is TRBV28 and J is TRBJ2-7, with D perhaps TRBD1 (5 bases). This TCR was sampled from a girl between 10 and 17 years old in good health and CMV-seropositive. CDR3 DNA: TGTGCCAGCAGTCCCGCCGATGGGGCGGACGAGCAGTACTTC. It encodes CASSPADGADEQYF. The full variable domain, rest sourced from reference TRBV28 and TRBJ2-7, is DVKVTQSSRYLVKRTGEKVFLECVQDMDHENMFWYRQDPGLGLRLIYFSYDVKMKEKGDIPEGYSVSREKKERFSLILESASTNQTSMYLCASSPADGADEQYFGPGTRLTVT.